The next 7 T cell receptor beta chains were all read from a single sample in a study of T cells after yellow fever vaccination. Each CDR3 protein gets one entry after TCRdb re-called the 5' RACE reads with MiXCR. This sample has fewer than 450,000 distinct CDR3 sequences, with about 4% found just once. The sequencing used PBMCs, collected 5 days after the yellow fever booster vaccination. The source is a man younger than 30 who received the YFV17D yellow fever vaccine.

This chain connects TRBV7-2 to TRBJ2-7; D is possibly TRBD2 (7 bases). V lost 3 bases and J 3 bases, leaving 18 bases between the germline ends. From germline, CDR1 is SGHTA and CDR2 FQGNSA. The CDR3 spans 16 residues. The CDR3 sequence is CASSLGAWGEGYEQYF. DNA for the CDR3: TGTGCCAGCAGCTTGGGGGCATGGGGGGAGGGCTACGAGCAGTACTTC.

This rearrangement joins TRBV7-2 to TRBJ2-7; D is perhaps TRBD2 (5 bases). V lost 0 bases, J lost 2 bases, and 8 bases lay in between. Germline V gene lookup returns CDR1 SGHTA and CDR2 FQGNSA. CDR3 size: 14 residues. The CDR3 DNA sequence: TGTGCCAGCAGCTTAGCCGGGAACCCCTACGAGCAGTACGTC. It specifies CASSLAGNPYEQYV.

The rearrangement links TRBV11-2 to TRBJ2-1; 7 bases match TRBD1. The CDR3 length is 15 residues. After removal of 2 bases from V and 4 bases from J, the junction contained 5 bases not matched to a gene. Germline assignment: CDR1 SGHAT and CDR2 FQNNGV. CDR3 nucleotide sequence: TGTGCCAGCAGCTTACTACCGGGACAGTACAATGAGCAGTTCTTC. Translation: CASSLLPGQYNEQFF.

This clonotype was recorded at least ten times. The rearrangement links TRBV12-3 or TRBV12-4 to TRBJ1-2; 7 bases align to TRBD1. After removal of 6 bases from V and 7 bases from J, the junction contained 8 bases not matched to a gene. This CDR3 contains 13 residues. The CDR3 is CASSPGQASGYTF. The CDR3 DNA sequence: TGTGCCAGCAGCCCTGGACAGGCAAGTGGCTACACCTTC.

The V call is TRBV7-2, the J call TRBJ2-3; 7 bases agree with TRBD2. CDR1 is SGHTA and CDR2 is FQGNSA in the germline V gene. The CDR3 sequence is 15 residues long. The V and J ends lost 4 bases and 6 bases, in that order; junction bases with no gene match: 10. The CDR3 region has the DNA TGTGCCAGCAGCTACATCGCGGGGGTGACGGATACGCAGTATTTT. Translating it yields CASSYIAGVTDTQYF.

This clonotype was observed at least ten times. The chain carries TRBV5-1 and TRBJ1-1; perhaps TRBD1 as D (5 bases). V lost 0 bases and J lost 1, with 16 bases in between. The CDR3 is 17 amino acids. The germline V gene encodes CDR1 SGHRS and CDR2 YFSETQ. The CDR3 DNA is TGCGCCAGCAGCTTGGCAATCGACAGTCAAAGGAACACTGAAGCTTTCTTT. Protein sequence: CASSLAIDSQRNTEAFF.

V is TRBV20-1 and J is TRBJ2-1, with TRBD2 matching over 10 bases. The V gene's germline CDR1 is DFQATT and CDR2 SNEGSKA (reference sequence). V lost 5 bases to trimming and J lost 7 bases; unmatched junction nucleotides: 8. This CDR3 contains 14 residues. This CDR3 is CSAGSGGAPNEQFF. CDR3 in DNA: TGCAGTGCTGGAAGCGGGGGGGCCCCTAATGAGCAGTTCTTC.